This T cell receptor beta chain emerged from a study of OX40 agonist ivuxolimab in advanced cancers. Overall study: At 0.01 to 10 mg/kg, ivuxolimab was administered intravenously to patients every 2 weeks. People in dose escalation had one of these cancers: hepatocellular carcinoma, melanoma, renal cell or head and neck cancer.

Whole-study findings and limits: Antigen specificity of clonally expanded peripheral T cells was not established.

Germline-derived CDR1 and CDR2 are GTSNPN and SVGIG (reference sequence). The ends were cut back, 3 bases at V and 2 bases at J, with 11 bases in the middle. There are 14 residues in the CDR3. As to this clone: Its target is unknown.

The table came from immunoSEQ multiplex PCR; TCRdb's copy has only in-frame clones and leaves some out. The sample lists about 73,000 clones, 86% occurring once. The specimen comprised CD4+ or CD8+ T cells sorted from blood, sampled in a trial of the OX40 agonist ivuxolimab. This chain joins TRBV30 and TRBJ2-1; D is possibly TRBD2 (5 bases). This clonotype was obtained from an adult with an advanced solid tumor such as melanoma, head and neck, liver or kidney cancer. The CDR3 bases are TGTGCCTGGAGGCTACGGGGTGCCTACAATGAGCAGTTCTTC. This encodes CAWRLRGAYNEQFF. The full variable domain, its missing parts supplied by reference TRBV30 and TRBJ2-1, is SQTIHQWPATLVQPVGSPLSLECTVEGTSNPNLYWYRQAAGRGLQLLFYSVGIGQISSEVPQNLSASRPQDRQFILSSKKLLLSDSGFYLCAWRLRGAYNEQFFGPGTRLTVL.